This T cell receptor (beta chain) emerged from a study of blood T cell repertoires in COVID-19. Turning to the study itself: T cells, B-cell-depleted T cells, or PBMCs supplied cDNA or gDNA.

Assay: immunoSEQ multiplex PCR; the TCRdb copy retains only in-frame clones and omits some. The table lists approximately 97,000 clones, around 84% of them singletons. The CDR3 has 14 amino acids. V was shortened by 2 bases and J by 0 bases, with 11 bases between the two germline ends. Germline CDR1 GTSNPN, CDR2 SVGIG (reference sequence). The sequenced material came from peripheral blood. This sequence joins TRBV30 and TRBJ2-7; possibly TRBD1 for D (5 bases). The sequence was obtained from a man aged 50-59 years with active or convalescent COVID-19. CDR3: CAWSKYRSSYEQYF. CDR3 nucleotide sequence: TGTGCCTGGAGTAAATACAGGAGCTCCTACGAGCAGTACTTC.